This TCR beta chain was sequenced for a study of blood T cells in healthy people across ages. Together with a sample-barcoded 5' primer, a J-beta primer mix was included in a second PCR lasting 7 to 11 cycles. Unique molecular identifiers of 12 random nucleotides labeled each cDNA. Paired-end reads containing CDR3 totaled no fewer than 3 million for each sample. TCRdb itself ran the 5' RACE reads through MiXCR, one entry per CDR3 protein. The sample carries 850,000 to 1,100,000 distinct CDR3 sequences, roughly two fifths recorded once. Points from the study as a whole: The fall in TCR beta diversity per million T cells was roughly linear with age. Long-lived donors had more naive CD4+ cells and higher diversity than aged donors.

Remarks on this clonotype: What it recognizes is unknown.

V dropped 5 bases and J dropped 8; count of bases not matched to a gene: 9. The CDR3 extends over 15 amino acids. The sample was blood. This sequence originates from a man between 18 and 29 years old in good health. The chain carries TRBV12-3 or TRBV12-4 and TRBJ1-4; TRBD1 matches at 9 bases. The CDR3 is CASSPWDRAGEKLFF. The CDR3 DNA follows: TGTGCCAGCAGTCCATGGGACAGGGCGGGGGAAAAACTGTTTTTT.